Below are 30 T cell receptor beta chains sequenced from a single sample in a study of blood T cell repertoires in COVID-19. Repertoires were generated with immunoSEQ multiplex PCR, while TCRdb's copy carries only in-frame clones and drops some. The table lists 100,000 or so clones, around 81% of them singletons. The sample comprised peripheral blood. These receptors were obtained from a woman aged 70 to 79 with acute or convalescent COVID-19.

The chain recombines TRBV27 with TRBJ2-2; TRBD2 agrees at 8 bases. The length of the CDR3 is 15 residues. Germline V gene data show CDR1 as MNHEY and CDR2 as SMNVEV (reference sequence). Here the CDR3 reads CAIKGAGGNTGELFF. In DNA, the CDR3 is TGTGCGATCAAAGGGGCGGGGGGGAACACCGGGGAGCTGTTTTTT.

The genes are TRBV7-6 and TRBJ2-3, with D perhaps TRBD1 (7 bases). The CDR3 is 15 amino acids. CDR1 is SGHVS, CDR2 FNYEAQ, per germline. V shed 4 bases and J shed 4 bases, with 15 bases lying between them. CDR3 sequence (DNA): TGTGCCAGCAGCTCCCAGGGGGGTGGTCCAGATACGCAGTATTTT. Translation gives CASSSQGGGPDTQYF.

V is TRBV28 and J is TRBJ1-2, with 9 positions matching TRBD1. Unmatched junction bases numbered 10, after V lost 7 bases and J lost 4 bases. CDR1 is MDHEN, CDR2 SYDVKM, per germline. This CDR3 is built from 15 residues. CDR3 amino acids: CASNLRGQGSYGYTF. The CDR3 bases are TGTGCCAGCAACTTAAGGGGACAGGGAAGCTATGGCTACACCTTC.

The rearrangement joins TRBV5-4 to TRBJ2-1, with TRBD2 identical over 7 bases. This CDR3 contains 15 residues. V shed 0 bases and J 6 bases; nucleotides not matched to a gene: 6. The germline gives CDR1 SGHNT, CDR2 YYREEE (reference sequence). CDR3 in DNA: TGTGCCAGCAGCTTGGCGGTAGCGGGTAGCAATGAGCAGTTCTTC. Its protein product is CASSLAVAGSNEQFF.

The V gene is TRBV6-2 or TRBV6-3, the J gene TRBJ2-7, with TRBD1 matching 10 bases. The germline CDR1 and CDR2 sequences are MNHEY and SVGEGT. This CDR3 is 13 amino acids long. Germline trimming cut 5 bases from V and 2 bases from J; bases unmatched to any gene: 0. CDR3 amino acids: CASSDRGPYEQYF. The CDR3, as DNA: TGTGCCAGCAGTGACAGGGGGCCCTACGAGCAGTACTTC.

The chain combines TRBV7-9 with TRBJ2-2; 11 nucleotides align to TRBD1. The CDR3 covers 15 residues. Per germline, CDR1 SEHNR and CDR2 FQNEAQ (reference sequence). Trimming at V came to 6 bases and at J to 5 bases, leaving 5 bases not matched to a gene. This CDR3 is CASRPDRGQTGELFF. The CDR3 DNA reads TGTGCCAGCAGACCGGACAGGGGGCAGACCGGGGAGCTGTTTTTT.

The DNA for the CDR3 is TGTGCCAGCAGTGATGGGCGGCTAGCGGGAGAATGGACCCAGTACTTC. Protein: CASSDGRLAGEWTQYF. The chain is built from TRBV2 and TRBJ2-5; 10 nucleotides align to TRBD2. The CDR3 covers 16 residues. CDR1 SNHLY and CDR2 FYNNEI come from the germline V gene. Trimming removed 3 bases from V and 7 bases from J; junction bases left unmatched: 11.

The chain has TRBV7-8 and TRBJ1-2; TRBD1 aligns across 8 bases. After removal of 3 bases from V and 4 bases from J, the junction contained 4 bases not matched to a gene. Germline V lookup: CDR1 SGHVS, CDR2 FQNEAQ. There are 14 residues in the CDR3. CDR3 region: CASSFGTGGYGYTF. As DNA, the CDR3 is TGTGCCAGCAGCTTCGGAACAGGGGGCTATGGCTACACCTTC.

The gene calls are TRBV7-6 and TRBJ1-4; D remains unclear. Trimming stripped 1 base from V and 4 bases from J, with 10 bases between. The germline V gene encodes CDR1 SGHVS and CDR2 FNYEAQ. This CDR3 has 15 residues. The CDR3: CASSLGRQDNEKLFF. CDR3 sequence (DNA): TGTGCCAGCAGCTTAGGTCGACAAGATAATGAAAAACTGTTTTTT.

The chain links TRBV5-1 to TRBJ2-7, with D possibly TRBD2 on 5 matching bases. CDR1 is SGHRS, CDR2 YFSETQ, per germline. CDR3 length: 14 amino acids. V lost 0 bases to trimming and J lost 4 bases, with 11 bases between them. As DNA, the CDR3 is TGCGCCAGCAGCTTGGGTCACGGGGAATACGAGCAGTACTTC. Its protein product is CASSLGHGEYEQYF. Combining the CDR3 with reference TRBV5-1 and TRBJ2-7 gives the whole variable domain KAGVTQTPRYLIKTRGQQVTLSCSPISGHRSVSWYQQTPGQGLQFLFEYFSETQRNKGNFPGRFSGRQFSNSRSEMNVSTLELGDSALYLCASSLGHGEYEQYFGPGTRLTVT.

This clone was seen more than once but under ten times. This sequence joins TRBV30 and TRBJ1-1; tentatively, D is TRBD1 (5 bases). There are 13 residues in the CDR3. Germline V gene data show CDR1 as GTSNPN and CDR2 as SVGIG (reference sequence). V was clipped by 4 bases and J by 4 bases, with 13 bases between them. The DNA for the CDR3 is TGTGCCTGGAACCCCAGGGAGGGCACTGAAGCTTTCTTT. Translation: CAWNPREGTEAFF.

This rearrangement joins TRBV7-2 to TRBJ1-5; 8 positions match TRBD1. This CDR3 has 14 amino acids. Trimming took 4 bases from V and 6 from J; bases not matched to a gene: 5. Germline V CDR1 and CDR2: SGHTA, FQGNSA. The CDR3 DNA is TGTGCCAGCAGCTCCGGACAGGGAACTCAGCCCCAGCATTTT. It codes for CASSSGQGTQPQHF.

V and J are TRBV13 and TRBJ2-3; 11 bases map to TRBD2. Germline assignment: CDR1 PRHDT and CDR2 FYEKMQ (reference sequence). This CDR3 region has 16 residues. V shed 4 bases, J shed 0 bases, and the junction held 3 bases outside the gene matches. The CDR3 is CASSSGTSGSTDTQYF. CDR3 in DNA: TGTGCCAGCAGCTCCGGGACTAGCGGAAGCACAGATACGCAGTATTTT.

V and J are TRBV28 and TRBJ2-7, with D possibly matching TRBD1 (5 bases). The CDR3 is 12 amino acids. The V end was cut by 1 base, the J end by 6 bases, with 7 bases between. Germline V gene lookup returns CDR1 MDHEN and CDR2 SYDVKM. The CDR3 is CASSLLRGEQYF. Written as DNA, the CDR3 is TGTGCCAGCAGTTTATTAAGGGGCGAGCAGTACTTC.

Written as DNA, the CDR3 is TGTGCCAGCAGCCGGGACAGGGGGTATGGCTACACCTTC. Its protein is CASSRDRGYGYTF. The chain recombines TRBV6-2 or TRBV6-3 with TRBJ1-2, with 11 positions matching TRBD1. The CDR3 is 13 amino acids. In germline, CDR1 is MNHEY, CDR2 SVGEGT. V was pared by 6 bases and J by 5 bases, with 2 bases of the junction left unmatched.

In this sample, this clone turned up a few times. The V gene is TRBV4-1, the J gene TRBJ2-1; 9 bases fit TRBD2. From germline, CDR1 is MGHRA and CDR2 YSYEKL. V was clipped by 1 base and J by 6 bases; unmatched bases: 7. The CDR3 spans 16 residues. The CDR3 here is CASSQGALRGGNEQFF. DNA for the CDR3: TGCGCCAGCAGCCAAGGCGCGTTGCGGGGGGGCAATGAGCAGTTCTTC.

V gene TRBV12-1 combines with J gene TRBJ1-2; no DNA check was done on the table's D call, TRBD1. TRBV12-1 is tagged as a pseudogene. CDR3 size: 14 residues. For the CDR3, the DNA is TGTGCCAGCAGCCAAACAGGGATCGAGGATGGCTACACCTTC. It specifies CASSQTGIEDGYTF.

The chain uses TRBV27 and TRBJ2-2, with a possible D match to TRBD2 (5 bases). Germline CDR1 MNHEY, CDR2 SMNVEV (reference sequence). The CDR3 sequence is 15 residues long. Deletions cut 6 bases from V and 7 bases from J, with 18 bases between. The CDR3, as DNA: TGTGCCAGCAGGCCCGTTGTGGGAGCTGGCGGGGAGCTGTTTTTT. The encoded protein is CASRPVVGAGGELFF.

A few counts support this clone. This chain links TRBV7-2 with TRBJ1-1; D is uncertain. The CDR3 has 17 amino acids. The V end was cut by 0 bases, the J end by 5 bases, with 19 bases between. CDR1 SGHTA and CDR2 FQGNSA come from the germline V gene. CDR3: CASSLASWVGSGTEAFF. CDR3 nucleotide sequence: TGTGCCAGCAGCTTAGCGAGTTGGGTGGGCAGCGGGACTGAAGCTTTCTTT.

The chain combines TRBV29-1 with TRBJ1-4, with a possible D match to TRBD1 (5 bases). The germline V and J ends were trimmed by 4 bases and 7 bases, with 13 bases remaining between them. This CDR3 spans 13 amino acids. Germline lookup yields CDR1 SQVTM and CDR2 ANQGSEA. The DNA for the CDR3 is TGCAGCGTTGCTGGGGGGAGGGGTGAAAAACTGTTTTTT. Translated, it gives CSVAGGRGEKLFF.

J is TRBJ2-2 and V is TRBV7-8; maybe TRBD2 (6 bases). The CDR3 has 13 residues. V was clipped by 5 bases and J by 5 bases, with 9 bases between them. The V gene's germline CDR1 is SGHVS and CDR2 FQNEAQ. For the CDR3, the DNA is TGTGCCAGCAGCGAGAGCGGGACCGGGGAGCTGTTTTTT. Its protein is CASSESGTGELFF.

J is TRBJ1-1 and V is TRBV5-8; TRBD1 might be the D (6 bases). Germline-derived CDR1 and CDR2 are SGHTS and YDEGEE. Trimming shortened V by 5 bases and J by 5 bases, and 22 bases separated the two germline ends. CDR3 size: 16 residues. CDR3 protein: CASREYLNREGTEAFF. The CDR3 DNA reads TGTGCCAGCAGGGAATACTTAAACAGGGAAGGGACTGAAGCTTTCTTT.

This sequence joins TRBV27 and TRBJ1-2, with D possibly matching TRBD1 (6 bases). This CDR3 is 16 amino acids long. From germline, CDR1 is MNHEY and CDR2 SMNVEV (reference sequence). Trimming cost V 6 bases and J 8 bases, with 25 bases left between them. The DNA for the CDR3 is TGTGCCAGCAGAACGAACCGGGACACCCGACGGTGGGGCTACACCTTC. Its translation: CASRTNRDTRRWGYTF.

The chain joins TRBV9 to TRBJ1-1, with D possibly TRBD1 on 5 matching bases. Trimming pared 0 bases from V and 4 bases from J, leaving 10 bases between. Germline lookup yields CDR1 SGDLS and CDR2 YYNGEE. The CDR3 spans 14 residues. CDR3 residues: CASSVGGRGTEAFF. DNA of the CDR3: TGTGCCAGCAGCGTAGGAGGAAGGGGCACTGAAGCTTTCTTT.

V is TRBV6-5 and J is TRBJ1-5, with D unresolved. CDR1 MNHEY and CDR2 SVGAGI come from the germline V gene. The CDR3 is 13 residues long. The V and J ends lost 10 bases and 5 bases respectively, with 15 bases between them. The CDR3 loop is CATSGLSDQPQHF. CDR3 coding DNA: TGTGCCACCTCAGGATTATCTGATCAGCCCCAGCATTTT.

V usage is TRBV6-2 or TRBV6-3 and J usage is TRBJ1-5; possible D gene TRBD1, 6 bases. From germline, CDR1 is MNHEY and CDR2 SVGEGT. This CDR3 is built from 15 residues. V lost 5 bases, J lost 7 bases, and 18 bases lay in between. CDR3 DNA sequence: TGTGCCAGCAGTCGCCCAGGGGAGATGCGACAGCCCCAGCATTTT. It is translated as CASSRPGEMRQPQHF.

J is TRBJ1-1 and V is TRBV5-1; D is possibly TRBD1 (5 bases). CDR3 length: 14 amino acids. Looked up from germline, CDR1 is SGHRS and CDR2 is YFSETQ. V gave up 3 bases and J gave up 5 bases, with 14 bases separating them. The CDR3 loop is CASSWTGGGTEAFF. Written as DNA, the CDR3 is TGCGCCAGCAGCTGGACCGGGGGAGGAACTGAAGCTTTCTTT.

The CDR3 protein is CANSLNEQFF. In DNA form, the CDR3 reads TGTGCCAACTCTCTGAATGAGCAGTTCTTC. This chain connects TRBV9 to TRBJ2-1; no clear D. The CDR3 spans 10 residues. Trimming removed 9 bases at V and 7 bases at J, with 8 bases between. Germline CDR1 and CDR2: SGDLS and YYNGEE.

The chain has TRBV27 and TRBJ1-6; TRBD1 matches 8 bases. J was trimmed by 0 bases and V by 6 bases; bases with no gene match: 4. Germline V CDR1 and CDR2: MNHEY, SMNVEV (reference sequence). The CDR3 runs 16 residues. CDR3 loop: CASSRGPSSYNSPLHF. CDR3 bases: TGTGCCAGCAGCAGGGGGCCGAGCTCCTATAATTCACCCCTCCACTTT.

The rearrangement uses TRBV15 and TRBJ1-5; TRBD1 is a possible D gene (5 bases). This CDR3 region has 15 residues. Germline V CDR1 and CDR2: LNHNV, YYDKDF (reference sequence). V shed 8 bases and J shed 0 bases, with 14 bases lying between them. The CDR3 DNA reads TGTGCCACCTCGCAACGGGGGTATAGCAATCAGCCCCAGCATTTT. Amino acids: CATSQRGYSNQPQHF.